This record concerns one T cell receptor beta chain sequence. Its antigen is not identified. The data were obtained in a study of identifying expanded T cells in peripheral blood. Study observations and caveats: Across healthy donors, higher total template counts meant significantly greater roughly 2-week count variance. Over two and four weeks, about 15 and 19 clones changed, versus more than 1 between replicates.

Healthy donors had no documented immune events, such as infections, while sampled. Per the germline V gene, CDR1 is SGHNT and CDR2 is YENEEA. Trimming shortened V by 6 bases and J by 6 bases, and 14 bases separated the two germline ends. CDR3 size: 14 residues. The assay was immunoSEQ multiplex PCR, and TCRdb's table has in-frame clones only and misses some. This table has 75,000 to 95,000 clones, roughly 90% appearing once. The chain links TRBV11-3 to TRBJ2-2, with a tentative D call TRBD2 (5 bases). The origin of this receptor is a person aged 18 to 69 in good health. The sequencing input was blood. The CDR3 coding sequence is TGTGCCAGCAGACTCCTCTCTAGCCCCGGGGAGCTGTTTTTT. This encodes CASRLLSSPGELFF.